The 30 T cell receptor beta chains given below trace back to one sample, sequenced in a study of radiotherapy plus CTLA-4 blockade in lung cancer (dated by TCRdb to 2016 to 2019). The protocol used for the library was the immunoSEQ multiplex PCR assay. Not all clones reach the TCRdb copy of this immuneACCESS table, which keeps in-frame sequences only. Checked studies attribute under half of the gap to unresolved V genes and leave the rest unexplained. The sample table contains 90,000 to 95,000 clones; only one count was recorded for around four fifths of them. Roughly 0.84% of the sample is taken by the ten largest. Sequencing was performed on peripheral blood, taken from a patient treated with radiotherapy plus ipilimumab. These TCRs come from a human donor with non-small cell lung cancer who had stable disease on radiotherapy plus ipilimumab.

The gene calls are TRBV5-1 and TRBJ1-6, with D unclear. The CDR3 loop spans 15 amino acids. Germline CDR1 reads SGHRS; CDR2 reads YFSETQ. The germline V and J ends were trimmed by 3 bases and 5 bases, with 12 bases remaining between them. CDR3 residues: CASSSVQPNNSPLHF. DNA for the CDR3: TGCGCCAGCAGCTCGGTGCAACCAAATAATTCACCCCTCCACTTT.

V and J are TRBV5-8 and TRBJ2-5; possible D gene TRBD1, 6 bases. The DNA end lines up better with TRBJ2-7; the J call may be wrong. The CDR3 extends over 12 amino acids. In germline, CDR1 is SGHTS, CDR2 YDEGEE. CDR3 loop: CASSHRAPEQYF. The CDR3 DNA is TGTGCCAGCAGCCACAGGGCCCCCGAGCAGTACTTC.

The J gene is TRBJ2-1, the V gene TRBV5-1, with 8 bases matching TRBD1. Germline loops: CDR1 SGHRS, CDR2 YFSETQ. With 0 bases clipped from V and 4 bases from J, the junction kept 6 bases outside the gene matches. The CDR3 spans 16 residues. The CDR3 nucleotides read TGCGCCAGCAGCTTGGCCTCAGGGGGCATTTACAATGAGCAGTTCTTC. As protein: CASSLASGGIYNEQFF.

J is TRBJ1-5 and V is TRBV7-9; 11 nucleotides agree with TRBD1. Germline trimming cut 4 bases from V and 1 base from J; bases unmatched to any gene: 6. The germline V gene encodes CDR1 SEHNR and CDR2 FQNEAQ (reference sequence). This CDR3 region has 17 residues. The CDR3 DNA reads as TGTGCCAGCAGCTATTGGGGACAGGGGGTGAGCAATCAGCCCCAGCATTTT. Encoded protein: CASSYWGQGVSNQPQHF.

The chain recombines TRBV7-9 with TRBJ2-6, with unresolved D. The CDR3 runs 16 residues. Germline V gene data show CDR1 as SEHNR and CDR2 as FQNEAQ (reference sequence). Trimming took off 8 bases at V and 0 bases at J, with 14 bases between the two ends. CDR3 bases: TGTGCCAGCCTACCGGTTTTAAGCTCTGGGGCCAACGTCCTGACTTTC. Its protein is CASLPVLSSGANVLTF.

Here the CDR3 reads CASSLGDFNTEAFF. The CDR3 nucleotides read TGCGCCAGCAGCTTAGGGGACTTCAACACTGAAGCTTTCTTT. The chain recombines TRBV5-1 with TRBJ1-1; D might be TRBD1 (5 bases). This CDR3 is 14 amino acids long. V lost 2 bases to trimming and J lost 2 bases, with 10 bases between them. CDR1 is SGHRS, CDR2 YFSETQ, per germline.

The gene calls are TRBV30 and TRBJ2-5; tentatively, D is TRBD2 (7 bases). The J call may be incorrect, as the DNA end agrees better with TRBJ2-7. From germline, CDR1 is GTSNPN and CDR2 SVGIG (reference sequence). The CDR3 runs to 14 residues. The CDR3 reads CAWSVGGGPYEQYF. Here the CDR3 DNA reads TGTGCCTGGAGTGTTGGCGGGGGCCCCTACGAGCAGTACTTC.

The rearrangement uses TRBV5-1 and TRBJ1-6; 7 bases are a match to TRBD1. The CDR3 is 15 amino acids. CDR1 SGHRS and CDR2 YFSETQ come from the germline V gene. The trim removed 2 bases at V and 7 bases at J, leaving 6 bases unmatched. CDR3 in DNA: TGCGCCAGCAGCTTCAAAGGGGGCGAGAATTCACCCCTCCACTTT. It translates to CASSFKGGENSPLHF.

The genes are TRBV5-4 and TRBJ1-1; perhaps TRBD1 as D (5 bases). The length of the CDR3 is 14 residues. V lost 0 bases and J 10 bases, leaving 16 bases between the germline ends. The V gene's germline CDR1 is SGHNT and CDR2 YYREEE (reference sequence). The CDR3: CASSLVGLEGRAFF. As DNA, the CDR3 is TGTGCCAGCAGCTTGGTGGGACTGGAGGGGAGAGCTTTCTTT.

The genes are TRBV19 and TRBJ1-5; D remains unclear. The germline V and J ends were trimmed by 3 bases and 0 bases, with 9 bases remaining between them. Germline V gives CDR1 LNHDA, CDR2 SQIVND (reference sequence). The length of the CDR3 is 15 residues. In DNA form, the CDR3 reads TGTGCCAGTAGTATTTTACAGCATAGCAATCAGCCCCAGCATTTT. Translated, it gives CASSILQHSNQPQHF.

The CDR3 region has the DNA TGTGCCAGTAGTGCCCCGGGACAGGGGTCCGAGACCCAGTACTTC. Translation: CASSAPGQGSETQYF. This chain uses TRBV19 with TRBJ2-5; TRBD1 agrees at 10 bases. CDR3 size: 15 residues. Losses at the gene ends were 5 bases for V and 5 bases for J; bases not matched to a gene: 8. Germline V gives CDR1 LNHDA, CDR2 SQIVND (reference sequence). Based on the CDR3 plus reference TRBV19 and TRBJ2-5, the full variable domain is DGGITQSPKYLFRKEGQNVTLSCEQNLNHDAMYWYRQDPGQGLRLIYYSQIVNDFQKGDIAEGYSVSREKKESFPLTVTSAQKNPTAFYLCASSAPGQGSETQYFGPGTRLLVL.

This clone was observed a single time. The V and J genes are TRBV19 and TRBJ2-1, with D possibly matching TRBD1 (6 bases). The germline V gene encodes CDR1 LNHDA and CDR2 SQIVND (reference sequence). Trimming shortened V by 6 bases and J by 4 bases, and 13 bases separated the two germline ends. The CDR3 has 14 amino acids. The CDR3 region is CASRKDSLYNEQFF. The CDR3 DNA reads TGTGCCAGTAGGAAGGACAGCCTTTACAATGAGCAGTTCTTC. Based on the CDR3 plus reference TRBV19 and TRBJ2-1, the full variable domain is DGGITQSPKYLFRKEGQNVTLSCEQNLNHDAMYWYRQDPGQGLRLIYYSQIVNDFQKGDIAEGYSVSREKKESFPLTVTSAQKNPTAFYLCASRKDSLYNEQFFGPGTRLTVL.

The chain links TRBV5-1 to TRBJ2-7; D remains ambiguous. The CDR3 length is 11 residues. Germline V gene lookup returns CDR1 SGHRS and CDR2 YFSETQ. Trimming cost V 2 bases and J 6 bases, with 6 bases left between them. For the CDR3, the DNA is TGCGCCAGCAGCTTAAATAGCGAGCAGTACTTC. It specifies CASSLNSEQYF.

This chain connects TRBV7-9 to TRBJ2-7; TRBD1 matches 8 bases. Germline V gene data show CDR1 as SEHNR and CDR2 as FQNEAQ (reference sequence). The CDR3 is 14 residues long. The V segment lost 0 bases and the J segment 7 bases; nucleotides outside the gene matches: 5. The DNA for the CDR3 is TGTGCCAGCAGCTTAGCCGGACAGGGTGGAGAGCAGTACTTC. It specifies CASSLAGQGGEQYF.

DNA for the CDR3: TGTGCCAGCAGTGAACTCCCCGGGACAAGGGCAGATACGCAGTATTTT. Its protein product is CASSELPGTRADTQYF. The chain recombines TRBV6-4 with TRBJ2-3, with D perhaps matching TRBD1 (6 bases). V was trimmed by 3 bases and J by 4 bases, leaving 17 bases between them. CDR1 and CDR2 from the germline V gene are MRHNA and SNTAGT. The CDR3 consists of 16 residues.

CDR3 DNA: TGTGCCAGCAGTTGGGGCGGGACACATAGCACAGATACGCAGTATTTT. It codes for CASSWGGTHSTDTQYF. V usage is TRBV28 and J usage is TRBJ2-3; the D call may be TRBD1 or TRBD2 (6 bases each). Germline V CDR1 and CDR2: MDHEN, SYDVKM. The CDR3 is 16 residues long. Trimming stripped 4 bases from V and 0 bases from J, with 14 bases between.

V and J are TRBV5-1 and TRBJ2-3; maybe TRBD1 (6 bases). The germline V and J ends were trimmed by 5 bases and 0 bases, with 10 bases remaining between them. The CDR3 totals 14 residues. Per the germline V gene, CDR1 is SGHRS and CDR2 is YFSETQ. CDR3 protein: CASRGALSTDTQYF. The CDR3 DNA is TGCGCCAGCAGGGGGGCCCTTAGCACAGATACGCAGTATTTT.

As regards this clone: The germline gene is not matched at one end of the junction; a read error may be the cause. The CDR3 loop reads CASRLVGENEQFF. CDR3 bases: TGCGCCAGCAGATTGGTAGGGGAGAATGAGCAGTTCTTC. The gene calls are TRBV5-1 and TRBJ2-1; D may match TRBD1 or TRBD2 (5 bases each). The CDR3 has 13 residues. Germline values: CDR1 SGHRS, CDR2 YFSETQ.

The chain employs TRBV10-3 and TRBJ1-1, with D perhaps matching TRBD1 (5 bases). The CDR3 sequence is 14 residues long. Germline V gene data show CDR1 as ENHRY and CDR2 as SYGVKD. Trimming took 5 bases from V and 4 from J, leaving 14 bases between them. The CDR3 region has the DNA TGTGCCATCAGTTTTGACAGCTTAGGCACTGAAGCTTTCTTT. Translation: CAISFDSLGTEAFF.

This clone was counted once. This chain connects TRBV27 to TRBJ2-5; TRBD1 matches at 10 bases. CDR1 and CDR2 from the germline V gene are MNHEY and SMNVEV (reference sequence). This CDR3 is built from 14 residues. V gave up 8 bases and J gave up 0 bases; unmatched junction bases: 3. The CDR3 DNA reads TGTGCCAGCCGACAGGGGGCAGACCAAGAGACCCAGTACTTC. This translates into CASRQGADQETQYF.

The genes are TRBV7-9 and TRBJ1-1, with a possible D match to TRBD1 (5 bases). There are 15 residues in the CDR3. Trimming took off 2 bases at V and 0 bases at J, with 10 bases between the two ends. The germline gives CDR1 SEHNR, CDR2 FQNEAQ (reference sequence). The CDR3 here is CASSLTTGLNTEAFF. For the CDR3, the DNA is TGTGCCAGCAGCTTAACCACAGGCTTGAACACTGAAGCTTTCTTT.

The chain uses TRBV18 and TRBJ2-3; 11 bases agree with TRBD2. The CDR3 is 15 amino acids. CDR1 is KGHSH, CDR2 LQKENI, per germline. V shed 6 bases and J 0 bases; nucleotides not matched to a gene: 2. CDR3 sequence: CASSRTSGSTDTQYF. The CDR3 region has the DNA TGTGCCAGCTCTCGGACTAGCGGGAGCACAGATACGCAGTATTTT.

The J gene is TRBJ2-7, the V gene TRBV30; possibly TRBD1 for D (6 bases). Trimming left V 3 bases short and J 3 bases short, with 15 bases between. The CDR3 sequence is 14 residues long. Germline V CDR1 and CDR2: GTSNPN, SVGIG (reference sequence). This chain's CDR3 is CAWRRARGFYEQYF. The CDR3 nucleotides read TGTGCCTGGAGAAGGGCCAGGGGTTTCTACGAGCAGTACTTC.

The chain carries TRBV4-1 and TRBJ2-7; D is ambiguous. The CDR3 is 14 amino acids. V lost 2 bases, J lost 2 bases, and 10 bases lay in between. Germline V gives CDR1 MGHRA, CDR2 YSYEKL. CDR3 region: CASSQLTSTYEQYF. In DNA, the CDR3 is TGCGCCAGCAGCCAATTGACTTCGACCTACGAGCAGTACTTC.

This chain links TRBV7-3 with TRBJ2-1, with 11 bases lining up with TRBD2. V lost 5 bases to trimming and J lost 3 bases; unmatched junction nucleotides: 6. CDR1 and CDR2 (germline): SGHTA, FQGTGA. The CDR3 loop spans 16 amino acids. CDR3 protein: CASSVSGTSGYNEQFF. The CDR3, as DNA: TGTGCCAGCAGCGTATCCGGGACTAGCGGCTACAATGAGCAGTTCTTC.

The chain joins TRBV18 to TRBJ1-4; no firm D call. The CDR3 totals 15 residues. Germline loops: CDR1 KGHSH, CDR2 LQKENI. Trimming removed 2 bases at V and 0 bases at J, with 7 bases between. The CDR3 DNA follows: TGTGCCAGCTCACCAAGACCAGCAACTAATGAAAAACTGTTTTTT. Encoded protein: CASSPRPATNEKLFF.

This chain links TRBV6-1 with TRBJ2-1; D ambiguous. V lost 5 bases to trimming and J lost 0 bases, with 8 bases between them. This CDR3 comprises 14 residues. CDR1 and CDR2 from the germline V gene are MNHNS and SASEGT. The CDR3 reads CASSTDFSYNEQFF. The CDR3 nucleotides read TGTGCCAGCAGTACAGATTTCTCCTACAATGAGCAGTTCTTC.

This rearrangement joins TRBV6-5 to TRBJ2-1; D is unclear. V lost 1 base to trimming and J lost 8 bases, with 9 bases between them. This CDR3 region has 13 residues. Per germline, CDR1 MNHEY and CDR2 SVGAGI. CDR3 sequence (DNA): TGTGCCAGCAGTTACTTTCGGTCCCATGAGCAGTTCTTC. Translation: CASSYFRSHEQFF.

Of note for this clone: The junction and the germline gene differ at one end; a read error may be behind it. The chain couples TRBV19 to TRBJ2-1; 9 nucleotides match TRBD2. This CDR3 is built from 15 residues. CDR1 is LNHDA and CDR2 is SQIVND in the germline V gene (reference sequence). In DNA form, the CDR3 reads TGTGCCAGTAGTATCACTAGCGGGTCTAACAATGAGCAGCTCTTC. Its translation: CASSITSGSNNEQLF.

The genes are TRBV27 and TRBJ1-1, with 9 bases matching TRBD1. CDR1 is MNHEY, CDR2 SMNVEV, per germline (reference sequence). After removal of 7 bases from V and 5 bases from J, the junction contained 14 bases not matched to a gene. The CDR3 is 16 residues long. CDR3 nucleotides: TGTGCCAGCAAAATCTCTCACAGGGGGCGGCGGACTGAAGCTTTCTTT. Encoded protein: CASKISHRGRRTEAFF.